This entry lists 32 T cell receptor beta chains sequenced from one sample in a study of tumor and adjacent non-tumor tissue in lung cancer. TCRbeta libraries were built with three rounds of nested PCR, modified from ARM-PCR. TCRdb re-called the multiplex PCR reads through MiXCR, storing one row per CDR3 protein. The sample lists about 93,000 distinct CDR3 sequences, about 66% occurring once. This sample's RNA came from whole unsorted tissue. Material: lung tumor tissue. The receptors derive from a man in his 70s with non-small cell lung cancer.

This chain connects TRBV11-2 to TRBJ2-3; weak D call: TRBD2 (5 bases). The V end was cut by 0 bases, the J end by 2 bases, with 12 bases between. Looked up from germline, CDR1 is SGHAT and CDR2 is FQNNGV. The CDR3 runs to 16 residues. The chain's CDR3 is CASSLDMATITDTQYF. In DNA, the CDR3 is TGTGCCAGCAGCTTAGACATGGCGACTATCACAGATACGCAGTATTTT.

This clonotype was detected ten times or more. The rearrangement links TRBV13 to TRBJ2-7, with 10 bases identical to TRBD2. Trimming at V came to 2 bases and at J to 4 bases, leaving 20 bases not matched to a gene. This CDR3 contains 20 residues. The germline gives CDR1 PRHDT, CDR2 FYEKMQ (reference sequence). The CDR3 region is CASSLNPTTSGSVLAYEQYF. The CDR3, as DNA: TGTGCCAGCAGCTTAAACCCCACGACTAGCGGGTCGGTTCTTGCGTACGAGCAGTACTTC.

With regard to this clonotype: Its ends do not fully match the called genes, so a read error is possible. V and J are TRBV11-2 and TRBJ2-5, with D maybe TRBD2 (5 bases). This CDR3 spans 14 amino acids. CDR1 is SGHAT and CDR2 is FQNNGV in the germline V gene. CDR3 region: CVSSLDEREETQYF. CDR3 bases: TGTGTCAGCAGCTTAGATGAGAGGGAAGAGACCCAGTACTTC.

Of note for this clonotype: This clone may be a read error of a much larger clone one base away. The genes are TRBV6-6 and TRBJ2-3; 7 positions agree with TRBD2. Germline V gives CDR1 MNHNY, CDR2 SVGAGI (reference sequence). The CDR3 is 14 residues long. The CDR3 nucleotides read TGTGCCAGCAGTTACCCGACTAGCACAGATGCGCAGTATTTT. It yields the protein CASSYPTSTDAQYF.

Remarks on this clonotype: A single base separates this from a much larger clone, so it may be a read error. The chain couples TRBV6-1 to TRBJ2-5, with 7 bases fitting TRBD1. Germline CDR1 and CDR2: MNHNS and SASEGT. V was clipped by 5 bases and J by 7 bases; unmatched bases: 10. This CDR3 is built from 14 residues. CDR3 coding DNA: TGTGCCAGCAGTCAGACGGGACAGATTGTGACCCAGTACTTC. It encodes CASSQTGQIVTQYF.

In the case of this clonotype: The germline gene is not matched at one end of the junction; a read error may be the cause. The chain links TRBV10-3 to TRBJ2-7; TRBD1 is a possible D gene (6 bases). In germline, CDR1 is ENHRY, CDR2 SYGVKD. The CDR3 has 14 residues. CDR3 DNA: TGTGCCGTCAGTGGTCTGGGGGCAGGCTACGGGCAGTACTTC. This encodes CAVSGLGAGYGQYF.

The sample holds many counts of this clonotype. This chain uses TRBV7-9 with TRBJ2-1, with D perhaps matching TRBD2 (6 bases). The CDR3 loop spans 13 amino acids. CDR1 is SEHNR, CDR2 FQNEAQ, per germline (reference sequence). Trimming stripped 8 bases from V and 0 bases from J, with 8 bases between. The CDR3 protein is CASVGGSYNEQFF. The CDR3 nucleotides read TGTGCCAGCGTGGGGGGCTCCTACAATGAGCAGTTCTTC.

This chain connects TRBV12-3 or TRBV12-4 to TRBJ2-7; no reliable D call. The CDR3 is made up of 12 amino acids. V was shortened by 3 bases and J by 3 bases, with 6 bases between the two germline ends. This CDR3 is CASSLNGYEQYF. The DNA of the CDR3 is TGTGCCAGCAGTTTGAACGGCTACGAGCAGTACTTC.

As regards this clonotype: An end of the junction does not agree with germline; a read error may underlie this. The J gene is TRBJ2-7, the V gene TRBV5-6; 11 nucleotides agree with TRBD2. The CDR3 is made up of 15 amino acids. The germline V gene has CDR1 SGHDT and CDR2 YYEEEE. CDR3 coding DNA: TGTGCCAGCAGCTTCACATCAACTAGCGGGAGCGAGCAGTGCTTC. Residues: CASSFTSTSGSEQCF.

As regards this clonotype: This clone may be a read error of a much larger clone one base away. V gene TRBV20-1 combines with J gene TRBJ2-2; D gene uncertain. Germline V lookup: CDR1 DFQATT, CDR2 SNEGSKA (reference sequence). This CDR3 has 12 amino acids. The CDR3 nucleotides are TGCAGTGGGAGTGACGGCACCGCGGAGCTGTTTTTT. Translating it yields CSGSDGTAELFF.

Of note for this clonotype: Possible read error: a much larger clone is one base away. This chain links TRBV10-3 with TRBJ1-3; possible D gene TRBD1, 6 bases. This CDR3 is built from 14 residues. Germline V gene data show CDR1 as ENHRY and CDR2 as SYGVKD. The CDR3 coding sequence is TGTGCCATCAGCACAGGGATTTATGGAAACACCATATGTTTT. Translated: CAISTGIYGNTICF.

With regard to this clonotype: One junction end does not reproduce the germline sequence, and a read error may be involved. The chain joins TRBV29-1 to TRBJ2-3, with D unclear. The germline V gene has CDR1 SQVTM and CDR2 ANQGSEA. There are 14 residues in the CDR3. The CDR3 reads CSVRGRSGTDTQYF. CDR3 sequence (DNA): TGCAGCGTAAGAGGACGGTCTGGCACAGATACTCAGTATTTT.

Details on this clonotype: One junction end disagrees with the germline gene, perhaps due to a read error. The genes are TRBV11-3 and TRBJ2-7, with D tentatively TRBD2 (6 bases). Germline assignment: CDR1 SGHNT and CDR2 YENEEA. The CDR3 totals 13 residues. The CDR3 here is CAISSGTIREQYF. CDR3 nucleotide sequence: TGTGCCATCAGCTCGGGGACCATCCGGGAGCAATACTTC.

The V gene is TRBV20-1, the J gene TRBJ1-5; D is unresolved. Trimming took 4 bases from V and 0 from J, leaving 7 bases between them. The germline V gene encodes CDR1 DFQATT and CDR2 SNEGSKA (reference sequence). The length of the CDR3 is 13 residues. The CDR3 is CSAMDVSNQPQHF. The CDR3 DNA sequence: TGCAGTGCTATGGACGTTAGCAATCAGCCCCAGCATTTT.

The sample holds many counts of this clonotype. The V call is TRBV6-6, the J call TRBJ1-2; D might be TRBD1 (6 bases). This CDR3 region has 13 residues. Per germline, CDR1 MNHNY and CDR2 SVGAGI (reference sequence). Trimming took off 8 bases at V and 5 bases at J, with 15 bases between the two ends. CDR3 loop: CASYQGKKYGYTF. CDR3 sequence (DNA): TGTGCCAGCTACCAGGGGAAGAAGTATGGCTACACCTTC.

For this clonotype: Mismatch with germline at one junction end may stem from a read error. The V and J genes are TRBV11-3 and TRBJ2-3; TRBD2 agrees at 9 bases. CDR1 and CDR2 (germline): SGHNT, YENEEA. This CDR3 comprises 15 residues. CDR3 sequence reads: CASSFGLAGTVTQYF. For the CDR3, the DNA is TGTGCCAGCAGCTTCGGGCTAGCGGGGACAGTTACGCAGTATTTT.

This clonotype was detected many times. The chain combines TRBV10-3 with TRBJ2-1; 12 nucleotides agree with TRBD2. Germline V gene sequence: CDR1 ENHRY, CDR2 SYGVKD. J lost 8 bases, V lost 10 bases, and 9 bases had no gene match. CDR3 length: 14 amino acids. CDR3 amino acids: CASGRTSGTDEQFF. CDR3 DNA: TGTGCCAGTGGCAGGACTAGCGGGACGGATGAGCAGTTCTTC.

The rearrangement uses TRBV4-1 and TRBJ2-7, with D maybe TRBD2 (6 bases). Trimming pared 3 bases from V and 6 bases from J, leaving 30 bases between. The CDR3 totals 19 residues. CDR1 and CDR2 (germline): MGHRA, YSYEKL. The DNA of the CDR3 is TGCGCCAGCAGCCACATGTTAACCGGGAGACTTGGGGTAGTCCCCGAGCAGTACTTC. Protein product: CASSHMLTGRLGVVPEQYF.

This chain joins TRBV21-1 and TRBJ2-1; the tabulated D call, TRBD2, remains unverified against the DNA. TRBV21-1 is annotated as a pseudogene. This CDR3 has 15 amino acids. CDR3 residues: CASRLWAAGHNEQFF. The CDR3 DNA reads TGTGCCAGCAGATTGTGGGCGGCAGGACACAATGAGCAGTTCTTC.

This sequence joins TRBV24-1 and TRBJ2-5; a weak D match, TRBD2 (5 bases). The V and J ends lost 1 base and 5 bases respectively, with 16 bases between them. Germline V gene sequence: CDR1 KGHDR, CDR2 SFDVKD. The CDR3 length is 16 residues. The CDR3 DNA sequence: TGTGCCACCAGTGATTTCTCGACATCGGGAAGTGAGACCCAGTACTTC. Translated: CATSDFSTSGSETQYF.

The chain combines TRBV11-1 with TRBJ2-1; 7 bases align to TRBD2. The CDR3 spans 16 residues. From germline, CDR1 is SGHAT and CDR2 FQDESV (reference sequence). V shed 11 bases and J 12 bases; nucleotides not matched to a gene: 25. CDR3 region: CAGCPRVGGPILGQFF. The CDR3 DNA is TGTGCCGGCTGCCCAAGGGTGGGAGGGCCTATACTGGGGCAGTTCTTC.

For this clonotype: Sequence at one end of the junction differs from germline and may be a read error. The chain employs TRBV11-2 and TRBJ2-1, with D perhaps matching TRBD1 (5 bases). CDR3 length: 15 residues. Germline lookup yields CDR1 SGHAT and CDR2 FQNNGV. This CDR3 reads CASTLALGPYNEQFF. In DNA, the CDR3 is TGTGCCAGCACCTTAGCTCTGGGGCCGTACAATGAGCAGTTCTTC.

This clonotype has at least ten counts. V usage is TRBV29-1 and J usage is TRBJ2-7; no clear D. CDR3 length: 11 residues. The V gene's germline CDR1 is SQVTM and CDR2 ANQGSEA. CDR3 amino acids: CPLWLYYEQYF. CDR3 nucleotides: TGCCCCCTTTGGCTTTACTACGAGCAGTACTTC.

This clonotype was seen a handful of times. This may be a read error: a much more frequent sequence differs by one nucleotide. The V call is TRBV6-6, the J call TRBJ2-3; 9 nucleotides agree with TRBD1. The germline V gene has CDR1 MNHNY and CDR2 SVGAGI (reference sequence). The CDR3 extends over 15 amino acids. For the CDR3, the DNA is TGTGCCAGCAGGCCGGTGGGACAGGGAGCAGATATGCAGTATTTT. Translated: CASRPVGQGADMQYF.

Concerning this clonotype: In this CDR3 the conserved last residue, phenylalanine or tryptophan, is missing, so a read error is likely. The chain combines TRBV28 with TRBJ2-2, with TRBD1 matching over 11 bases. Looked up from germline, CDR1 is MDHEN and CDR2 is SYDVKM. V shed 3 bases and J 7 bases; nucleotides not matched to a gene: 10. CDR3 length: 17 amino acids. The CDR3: CASSLFQDRGLFGELFL. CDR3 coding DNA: TGTGCCAGCAGTTTGTTTCAGGACAGGGGGCTTTTCGGGGAGCTGTTTTTA.

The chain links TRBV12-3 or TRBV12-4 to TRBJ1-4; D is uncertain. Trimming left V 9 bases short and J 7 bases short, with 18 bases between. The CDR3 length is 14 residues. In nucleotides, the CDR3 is TGTGCCAGTACCCGGACGGACCGTATTGAAAAACTGTTTTTT. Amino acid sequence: CASTRTDRIEKLFF.

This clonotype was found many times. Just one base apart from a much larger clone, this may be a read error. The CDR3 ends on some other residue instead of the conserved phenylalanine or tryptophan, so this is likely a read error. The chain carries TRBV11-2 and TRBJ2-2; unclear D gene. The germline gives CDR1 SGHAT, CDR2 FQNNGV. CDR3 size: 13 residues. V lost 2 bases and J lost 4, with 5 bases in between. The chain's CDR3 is CASSLRITGELFL. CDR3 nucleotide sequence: TGTGCCAGCAGCTTACGAATCACCGGGGAGCTGTTTCTT.

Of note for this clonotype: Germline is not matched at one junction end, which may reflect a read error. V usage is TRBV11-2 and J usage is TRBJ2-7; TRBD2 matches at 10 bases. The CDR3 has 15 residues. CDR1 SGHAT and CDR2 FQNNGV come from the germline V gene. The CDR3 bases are TGTGCCAGCAGCTTAGATTTAGCGGGGGGTTCCGGTCGGTTTTTC. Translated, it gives CASSLDLAGGSGRFF.

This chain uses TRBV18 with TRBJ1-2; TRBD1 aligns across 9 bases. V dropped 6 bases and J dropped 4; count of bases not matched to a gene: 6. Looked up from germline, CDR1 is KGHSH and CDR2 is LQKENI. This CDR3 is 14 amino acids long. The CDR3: CASSTGQGSYGYTF. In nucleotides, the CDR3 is TGTGCCAGCTCGACGGGACAGGGTTCCTATGGCTACACCTTC.

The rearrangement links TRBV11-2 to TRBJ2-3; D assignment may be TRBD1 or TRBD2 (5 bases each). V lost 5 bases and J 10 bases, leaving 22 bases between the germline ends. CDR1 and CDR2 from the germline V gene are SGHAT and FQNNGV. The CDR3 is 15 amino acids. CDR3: CASSTGQGLANAQYF. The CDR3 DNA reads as TGTGCCAGCAGCACTGGTCAGGGTTTAGCGAATGCGCAGTATTTT.

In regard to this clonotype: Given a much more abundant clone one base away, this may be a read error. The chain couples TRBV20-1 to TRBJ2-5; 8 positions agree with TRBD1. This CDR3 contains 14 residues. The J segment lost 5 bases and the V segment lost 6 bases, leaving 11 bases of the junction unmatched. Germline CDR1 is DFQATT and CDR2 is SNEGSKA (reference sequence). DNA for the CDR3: TGCAGTGCCCATGGACAGGGACGGTCCGAGACCCAGTACTTC. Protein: CSAHGQGRSETQYF.

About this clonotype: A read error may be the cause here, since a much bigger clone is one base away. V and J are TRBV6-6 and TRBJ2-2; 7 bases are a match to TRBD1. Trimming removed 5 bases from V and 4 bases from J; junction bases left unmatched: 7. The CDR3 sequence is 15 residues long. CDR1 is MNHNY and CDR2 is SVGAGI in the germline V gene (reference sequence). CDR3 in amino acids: CASSPTGLSTGELFF. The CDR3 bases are TGTGCCAGCAGTCCGACAGGGTTGAGCACCGGGGAGCTGTTTTTT.